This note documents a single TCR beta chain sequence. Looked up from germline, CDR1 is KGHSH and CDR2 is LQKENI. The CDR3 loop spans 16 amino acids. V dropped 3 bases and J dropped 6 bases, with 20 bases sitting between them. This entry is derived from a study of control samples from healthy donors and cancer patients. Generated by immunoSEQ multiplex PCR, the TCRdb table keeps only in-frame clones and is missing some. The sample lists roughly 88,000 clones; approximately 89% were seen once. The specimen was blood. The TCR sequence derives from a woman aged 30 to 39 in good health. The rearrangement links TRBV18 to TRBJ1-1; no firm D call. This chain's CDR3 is CASSPRTGRRVAEAFF. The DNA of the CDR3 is TGTGCCAGCTCACCCAGGACTGGGAGAAGAGTGGCTGAAGCTTTCTTT.